The TCR beta chain described here comes from a study of blood T cells in healthy people across ages. Primed by a sample-barcoded 5' primer and a J-beta primer mix, a second PCR proceeded for about 6 to 12 cycles. A single record per CDR3 protein comes from TCRdb applying MiXCR to the 5' RACE reads. The profile shows roughly 720,000 distinct CDR3 sequences, roughly 53% of them singletons. Per the germline V gene, CDR1 is DFQATT and CDR2 is SNEGSKA (reference sequence). This CDR3 contains 13 residues. V gave up 0 bases and J gave up 3 bases, with 9 bases separating them. Many counts were recorded for this clonotype. The target antigen is unknown. Findings of the study overall: Compared with aged donors, long-lived donors showed fewer expanded clones, suggesting selection.

Sequences were obtained from blood. This sequence joins TRBV20-1 and TRBJ2-7, with D unresolved. The receptor's source is an elderly man in good health. The CDR3 loop is CSARDPSHYEQYF. The CDR3 coding sequence is TGCAGTGCTAGAGATCCTTCCCACTACGAGCAGTACTTC.